Each of the 23 T cell receptor beta chains below was sequenced from the same sample in a study of blood T cell repertoires in COVID-19. The method was immunoSEQ multiplex PCR; TCRdb's version includes in-frame clones alone and lacks a portion of them. The data contain 140,000 to 150,000 clones, 80% of them singletons. Sequencing was done on a sample of peripheral blood. The receptors come from a man in his 70s who had recovered from COVID-19.

This clone was counted once. V is TRBV5-1 and J is TRBJ2-4, with a tentative D call TRBD2 (6 bases). The CDR3 totals 14 residues. V was pared by 0 bases and J by 6 bases, with 10 bases between. CDR1 SGHRS and CDR2 YFSETQ come from the germline V gene. The CDR3 sequence is CASSLDAGPNIQYF. In DNA, the CDR3 is TGCGCCAGCAGCTTGGACGCGGGACCAAACATTCAGTACTTC.

This rearrangement joins TRBV5-6 to TRBJ1-6; TRBD1 agrees at 9 bases. V dropped 3 bases and J dropped 8; count of bases not matched to a gene: 9. The CDR3 contains 16 residues. Germline V gene lookup returns CDR1 SGHDT and CDR2 YYEEEE. This CDR3 reads CASSWYVGQGYSPLHF. The CDR3 nucleotides are TGTGCCAGCAGCTGGTACGTGGGACAGGGTTATTCACCCCTCCACTTT.

J is TRBJ1-4 and V is TRBV9, with D uncertain. The CDR3 loop spans 15 amino acids. CDR1 and CDR2 (germline): SGDLS, YYNGEE. V shed 0 bases and J shed 6 bases, with 12 bases lying between them. The CDR3 bases are TGTGCCAGCAGCGTAGTGTGGCCCCTCCATGAAAAACTGTTTTTT. Translation gives CASSVVWPLHEKLFF.

V usage is TRBV5-6 and J usage is TRBJ2-1; 12 bases agree with TRBD2. This CDR3 comprises 16 residues. V trimming: 5 bases; J trimming: 5 bases; junction bases outside the gene matches: 8. Germline CDR1 is SGHDT and CDR2 is YYEEEE. CDR3 DNA: TGTGCCAGCAGACGTGTTCTAGCGGGAGGGGACAATGAGCAGTTCTTC. Translation: CASRRVLAGGDNEQFF.

The chain uses TRBV5-6 and TRBJ2-3; the D is unclear. The CDR3 covers 14 residues. Trimming removed 5 bases from V and 4 bases from J, with 14 bases in between. Germline V CDR1 and CDR2: SGHDT, YYEEEE. The CDR3 bases are TGTGCCAGCAGAGAGACATATGGCGCAGATACGCAGTATTTT. It translates to CASRETYGADTQYF.

This clone was counted a few times. The chain combines TRBV4-2 with TRBJ2-1, with D perhaps TRBD2 (7 bases). This CDR3 comprises 16 residues. In germline, CDR1 is LGHNA, CDR2 YNFKEQ. With 4 bases removed from V and 5 bases from J, the gap between germline ends came to 18 bases. CDR3 protein: CASSRGGGSSDNEQFF. CDR3 bases: TGTGCCAGCAGCCGGGGGGGCGGGAGCAGCGACAATGAGCAGTTCTTC.

The rearrangement uses TRBV4-1 and TRBJ1-6, with 9 bases fitting TRBD1. The CDR3 runs 16 residues. Per germline, CDR1 MGHRA and CDR2 YSYEKL. J lost 13 bases, V lost 0 bases, and 10 bases had no gene match. This chain's CDR3 is CASSQDLGTGIMPLHF. In DNA, the CDR3 is TGCGCCAGCAGCCAAGATCTTGGGACAGGGATTATGCCCCTCCACTTT.

V is TRBV7-9 and J is TRBJ1-3; D may be TRBD1 (6 bases). The CDR3 length is 16 residues. Germline V gene sequence: CDR1 SEHNR, CDR2 FQNEAQ (reference sequence). Trimming shortened V by 4 bases and J by 0 bases, and 13 bases separated the two germline ends. The DNA for the CDR3 is TGTGCCAGCAGCTCTCAGGGGACCGTCTCTGGAAACACCATATATTTT. This sequence encodes CASSSQGTVSGNTIYF.

The chain joins TRBV2 to TRBJ2-1, with D maybe TRBD2 (5 bases). From germline, CDR1 is SNHLY and CDR2 FYNNEI. CDR3 length equals 14 residues. The V gene lost 7 bases and the J gene lost 4 bases, with 14 bases spanning the gap. This chain's CDR3 is CASTRGYGYNEQFF. The CDR3 DNA sequence: TGTGCCAGCACCCGGGGATACGGGTACAATGAGCAGTTCTTC.

This chain joins TRBV6-5 and TRBJ2-7, with a tentative D call TRBD2 (6 bases). The CDR3 runs to 14 residues. Trimming stripped 6 bases from V and 2 bases from J, with 14 bases between. Per the germline V gene, CDR1 is MNHEY and CDR2 is SVGAGI. CDR3 region: CASRSRWGAYEQYF. The CDR3, as DNA: TGTGCCAGCAGGTCCCGTTGGGGGGCCTACGAGCAGTACTTC.

The chain carries TRBV5-1 and TRBJ1-5, with D possibly matching TRBD1 (6 bases). Germline V gene sequence: CDR1 SGHRS, CDR2 YFSETQ. The CDR3 totals 14 residues. Between the trimmed V and J ends, which lost 4 bases and 1 base, there was a span of 9 bases. Here the CDR3 DNA reads TGCGCCAGCAGCACAGGACAGAGCAATCAGCCCCAGCATTTT. As protein: CASSTGQSNQPQHF.

The chain joins TRBV3-1 (or the pseudogene TRBV3-2) to TRBJ1-6; no definite D call. Trimming shortened V by 0 bases and J by 14 bases, and 14 bases separated the two germline ends. The CDR3 extends over 14 amino acids. CDR1 is LGHDT and CDR2 is YNNKEL in the germline V gene (reference sequence). The CDR3 nucleotides are TGTGCCAGCAGCCAAGATTTGGGCGGGGTGTCCCTCCACTTT. Its translation is CASSQDLGGVSLHF.

CDR3: CASSLSLAGTGELFF. The CDR3 DNA is TGTGCCAGCAGCCTGTCACTAGCAGGCACCGGGGAGCTGTTTTTT. V usage is TRBV7-3 and J usage is TRBJ2-2; TRBD2 might be the D (6 bases). Germline V CDR1 and CDR2: SGHTA, FQGTGA. V was shortened by 5 bases and J by 4 bases, with 14 bases between the two germline ends. This CDR3 comprises 15 residues.

The CDR3 protein is CASSPPGLADYNEQFF. In DNA, the CDR3 is TGTGCCAGCAGTCCCCCCGGACTAGCGGACTACAATGAGCAGTTCTTC. The chain recombines TRBV6-6 with TRBJ2-1; 10 positions agree with TRBD2. Germline lookup yields CDR1 MNHNY and CDR2 SVGAGI (reference sequence). V lost 5 bases, J lost 3 bases, and 7 bases stayed unmatched. The CDR3 has 16 amino acids.

The rearrangement links TRBV6-5 to TRBJ1-1, with D tentatively TRBD1 (6 bases). The CDR3 consists of 12 residues. In germline, CDR1 is MNHEY, CDR2 SVGAGI. Trimming cost V 8 bases and J 7 bases, with 14 bases left between them. The CDR3 nucleotides are TGTGCCAGCGGACGGGACATGAGTGAAGCTTTCTTT. This sequence encodes CASGRDMSEAFF.

The V gene is TRBV6-5, the J gene TRBJ1-4, with D maybe TRBD1 (5 bases). CDR1 is MNHEY, CDR2 SVGAGI, per germline. The CDR3 spans 15 residues. Trimming shortened V by 0 bases and J by 8 bases, and 13 bases separated the two germline ends. The CDR3 DNA is TGTGCCAGCAGTTACTCGATGACAGTTGGGGAAAAACTGTTTTTT. It encodes CASSYSMTVGEKLFF.

This sequence joins TRBV19 and TRBJ2-7; TRBD1 matches 9 bases. Trimming removed 5 bases from V and 3 bases from J; junction bases left unmatched: 5. The germline V gene has CDR1 LNHDA and CDR2 SQIVND (reference sequence). The CDR3 totals 14 residues. The DNA of the CDR3 is TGTGCCAGTAGTGGACAGGGGCAGGGCTACGAGCAGTACTTC. The encoded protein is CASSGQGQGYEQYF.

This chain joins TRBV6-5 and TRBJ2-2; TRBD2 might be the D (6 bases). This CDR3 comprises 13 residues. V was trimmed by 2 bases and J by 5 bases, leaving 6 bases between them. Germline loops: CDR1 MNHEY, CDR2 SVGAGI. CDR3 amino acids: CASSYAGTGELFF. The DNA of the CDR3 is TGTGCCAGCAGTTACGCGGGAACCGGGGAGCTGTTTTTT.

This rearrangement joins TRBV9 to TRBJ2-1; 8 positions match TRBD1. Per the germline V gene, CDR1 is SGDLS and CDR2 is YYNGEE. V was clipped by 0 bases and J by 6 bases; unmatched bases: 2. CDR3 length equals 14 residues. This chain's CDR3 is CASSVDGTGNEQFF. Written as DNA, the CDR3 is TGTGCCAGCAGCGTAGATGGGACAGGCAATGAGCAGTTCTTC.

The chain combines TRBV2 with TRBJ2-4; TRBD1 might be the D (5 bases). The CDR3 spans 14 residues. Trimming pared 2 bases from V and 12 bases from J, leaving 17 bases between. Germline V gene lookup returns CDR1 SNHLY and CDR2 FYNNEI. The CDR3 sequence: CASSEKYSPGPQYF. CDR3 sequence (DNA): TGTGCCAGCAGTGAAAAGTACTCCCCAGGGCCTCAGTACTTC. Combining the CDR3 with reference TRBV2 and TRBJ2-4 gives the whole variable domain EPEVTQTPSHQVTQMGQEVILRCVPISNHLYFYWYRQILGQKVEFLVSFYNNEISEKSEIFDDQFSVERPDGSNFTLKIRSTKLEDSAMYFCASSEKYSPGPQYFGAGTRLSVL.

The chain recombines TRBV19 with TRBJ2-3, with 9 bases that match TRBD2. V shed 7 bases and J 4 bases; nucleotides not matched to a gene: 6. CDR1 LNHDA and CDR2 SQIVND come from the germline V gene (reference sequence). The length of the CDR3 is 14 residues. CDR3 loop: CASKLSGSSDTQYF. As DNA, the CDR3 is TGTGCCAGTAAACTTAGCGGGAGTTCAGATACGCAGTATTTT.

V is TRBV4-1 and J is TRBJ2-1, with 9 bases matching TRBD2. The CDR3 length is 16 residues. Trimming removed 7 bases from V and 0 bases from J; junction bases left unmatched: 7. Per the germline V gene, CDR1 is MGHRA and CDR2 is YSYEKL. The CDR3 spells CASNLAGLLSYNEQFF. The CDR3 nucleotides are TGCGCCAGCAACCTAGCGGGACTCCTCTCCTACAATGAGCAGTTCTTC.

This chain links TRBV7-9 with TRBJ2-5, with TRBD2 matching over 10 bases. The germline gives CDR1 SEHNR, CDR2 FQNEAQ (reference sequence). The CDR3 sequence is 17 residues long. The V and J ends lost 0 bases and 5 bases, in that order; junction bases with no gene match: 9. CDR3 in amino acids: CASSLARLAGVRETQYF. The CDR3, as DNA: TGTGCCAGCAGCTTAGCGCGGCTAGCGGGAGTTAGGGAGACCCAGTACTTC.